This is a list of T cell receptor beta chains from one sample in a study of beta chain features in type 1 diabetes. The table came from immunoSEQ multiplex PCR; TCRdb's copy has only in-frame clones and leaves some out. The sample lists 310,000 or so clones; approximately 15% were seen once. Sequencing was done on a sample of naive CD4+ T cells from blood. The origin of the receptors is a man younger than 35 with type 1 diabetes. Each CDR3 is given with its conserved first and last residue. Only part of the rows carry a size: once, few, many, or a class if the clone is expanded.

clone size,V gene,CDR3 protein
NA,TRBV5-4,CASSLRSSSSYEQYF
NA,TRBV5-1,CASSIPTSGGNEQFF
NA,TRBV7-9,CAGGRAEKYNEQFF
NA,TRBV4-3,CASSQGTAGGRETQYF
few,TRBV9,CASSLSPGGELFF
few,TRBV6-5,CASRTTGTEAFF
NA,TRBV7-9,CASSLTGTAKATDTQYF
NA,TRBV19,CASSTTQAPTNEKLFF
NA,TRBV20-1,CSARDYEQYF
few,TRBV4-3,CASSQEFRGASGGAIDTQYF
NA,TRBV6-1,CASESGSGYGYTF
NA,TRBV29-1,CSVRQGANYGYTF
NA,TRBV30,CAWKGSRYDTQYF
few,TRBV9,CASSVATGGQGTEQYF
NA,TRBV18,CASSGGGVGQPQHF
NA,TRBV7-8,CASSPGIANYGYTF
few,TRBV29-1,CSVAGLRTYEQYF
few,TRBV18,CASSPPGRSYNEQFF
few,TRBV30,CAWSGGGSGNTIYF
NA,TRBV11-2,CASRDLPGNEQFF
NA,TRBV11-2,CASSLGRRSLNTEAFF
few,TRBV6-5,CASRQGRNNYGYTF
NA,TRBV20-1,CSARGGRTQYF
NA,TRBV7-9,CASSKDRGPNTIYF
NA,TRBV11-2,CASSLEGQMTEAFF
few,TRBV16,CASSPPWGGINYGYTF
NA,TRBV7-9,CASSPAGSNTEAFF
few,TRBV9,CASSVAGGLAGGPRQFF
NA,TRBV10-3,CAISERASGTDTQYF
few,TRBV5-4,CASSLDRGSADGYTF
few,TRBV5-6,CASSGRRDRYYEQYF
NA,TRBV5-1,CASSSGTRANTGELFF
NA,TRBV9,CASSVEGATRTDTQYF
few,TRBV4-3,CASSQDITRAEETQYF
NA,TRBV5-1,CASSLDRMNTEAFF
NA,TRBV7-2,CASSAGLAGSYEQYF
NA,TRBV7-2,CASREREGGYNEQFF
NA,TRBV29-1,CSVARQRLLLNSNQPQHF
NA,TRBV30,CAWSRDNIYEQYF
few,TRBV2,CATVGAEAFF
NA,TRBV7-2,CASSLGPTGATDTQYF
NA,TRBV19,CASSSVYEQYF
few,TRBV6-5,CASSYSRLAPDTQYF
few,TRBV19,CASRQRENYGYTF
NA,TRBV13,CASSWATTPSTDTQYF
few,TRBV18,CASSQARDRGLGGYTF
many,TRBV29-1,CSAGEDAFF
NA,TRBV25-1,CASSEFVGGPADTQYF
few,TRBV27,CASRSTGGNQPQHF
NA,TRBV5-6,CASRTTVNYGYTF
NA,TRBV5-6,CASSLGPREVQGPQHF
few,TRBV6-1,CASIAPSSYEQYF
few,TRBV30,CASLGAANYGYTF
few,TRBV4-3,CASSQDWGVADTQYF
few,TRBV7-9,CASRNGWTGRGRVMNEQFF
few,TRBV9,CASSGRDRTETQYF
NA,TRBV2,CASSRRGQSSEAFF
NA,TRBV18,CASSPNDGANYGYTF
few,TRBV19,CASSVTGLRLGVAKNIQYF
few,TRBV13,CASSPDRVGGNTIYF